The text below deals with one TCR beta chain. Its antigen is undetermined. The sample originates from a study of cytomegalovirus exposure and HLA in healthy donors. General study points: Most TCR beta V segments were productive about 90% or about 30% of the time in an earlier analysis.

The CDR3 is made up of 17 amino acids. Germline V gives CDR1 SGHNT, CDR2 YYREEE (reference sequence). The V gene end was trimmed by 3 bases and the J gene end by 2 bases; junction bases not matched to a gene: 10. PCR employed 60 Vbeta and 13 Jbeta primers. Assay: immunoSEQ multiplex PCR; the TCRdb copy retains only in-frame clones and omits some. Of under 150,000 clones in the sample, around 80% were seen once. Sample: PBMCs. The chain couples TRBV5-4 to TRBJ1-2, with 10 nucleotides matching TRBD1. This receptor was taken from a woman aged 35 to 49 in good health and CMV-seronegative. This CDR3 reads CASSSTTGGLSNYGYTF. CDR3 sequence (DNA): TGTGCCAGCAGCTCCACGACAGGGGGCTTATCCAACTATGGCTACACCTTC.